Included here is one TCR beta chain sequence, with context. Its antigen is undetermined. The data were obtained in a study of T cell responses to AZD1222 COVID-19 vaccine. Germline assignment: CDR1 LNHNV and CDR2 YYDKDF (reference sequence). Trimming cost V 1 base and J 4 bases; bases outside gene matches: 5. The CDR3 has 16 amino acids. Study-level results: Baseline seropositivity occurred in only 5 or 6 AZD1222 recipients. Within unmutated variant regions lay the reported targets of nearly half of spike-specific TCRs. There were repertoire samples only from the period after the peak T cell response.

The repertoire was sequenced with immunoSEQ multiplex PCR; TCRdb's copy has only in-frame clones and lacks some. The data show about 110,000 clones, with about nine tenths seen just once and approximately 3.1% held by the top ten. The clonotype originates from an adult in good health. This chain joins TRBV15 and TRBJ1-2, with TRBD1 identical over 11 bases. The starting material was peripheral blood, obtained on day 0 of MenACWY control vaccination. For the CDR3, the DNA is TGTGCCACCAGCAGAGGAAGGACAGGGGGCTTCTATGGCTACACCTTC. Translated: CATSRGRTGGFYGYTF.